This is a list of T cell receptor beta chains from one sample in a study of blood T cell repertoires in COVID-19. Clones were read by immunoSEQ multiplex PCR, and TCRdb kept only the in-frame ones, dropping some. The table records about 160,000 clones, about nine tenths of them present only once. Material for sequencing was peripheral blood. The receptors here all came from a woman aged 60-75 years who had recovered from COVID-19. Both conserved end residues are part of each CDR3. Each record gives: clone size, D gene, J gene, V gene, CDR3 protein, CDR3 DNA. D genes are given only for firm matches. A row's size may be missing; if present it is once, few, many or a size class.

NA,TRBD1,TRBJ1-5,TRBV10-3,CAISDQGAGNQPQHF,TGTGCCATCAGTGACCAGGGGGCCGGCAATCAGCCCCAGCATTTT
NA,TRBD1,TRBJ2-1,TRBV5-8,CASSPGQGGYNEQFF,TGTGCCAGCAGCCCGGGACAGGGAGGCTACAATGAGCAGTTCTTC
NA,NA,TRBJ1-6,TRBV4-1,CASSGGGVQSPLHF,TGCGCCAGCAGCGGGGGGGGAGTTCAGTCACCCCTCCACTTT
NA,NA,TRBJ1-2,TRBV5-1,CASSLMGRRVGYTF,TGCGCCAGCAGCTTGATGGGCAGGCGGGTTGGCTACACCTTC
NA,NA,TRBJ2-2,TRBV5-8,CASSLPPNTGELFF,TGTGCCAGCAGCTTGCCCCCAAACACCGGGGAGCTGTTTTTT
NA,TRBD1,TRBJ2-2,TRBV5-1,CASSEDRGRGRSITGELFF,TGCGCCAGCAGCGAGGACAGGGGGCGCGGTAGAAGTATCACCGGGGAGCTGTTTTTT
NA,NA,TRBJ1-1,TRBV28,CASSSFVTEAFF,TGTGCCAGCAGTTCCTTTGTCACTGAAGCTTTCTTT
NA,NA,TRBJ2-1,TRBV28,CASSLLQGGVNEQFF,TGTGCCAGCAGCCTCCTGCAGGGAGGAGTGAATGAGCAGTTCTTC
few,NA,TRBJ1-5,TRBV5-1,CASSQAQGYGWQPQHF,TGCGCCAGCAGCCAAGCCCAGGGGTACGGATGGCAGCCCCAGCATTTT
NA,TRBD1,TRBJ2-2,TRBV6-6,CASSYSGTGYTGELFF,TGTGCCAGCAGTTACTCAGGGACAGGGTACACCGGGGAGCTGTTTTTT
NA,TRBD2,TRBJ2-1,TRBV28,CASSLEVAGIYNEQFF,TGTGCCAGCAGTTTAGAGGTAGCGGGGATTTACAATGAGCAGTTCTTC
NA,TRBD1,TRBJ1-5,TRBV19,CASSMRGQYSNQPQHF,TGTGCCAGTAGTATGAGGGGACAGTATAGCAATCAGCCCCAGCATTTT
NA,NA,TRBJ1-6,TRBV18,CASSPPTGDSPLHF,TGTGCCAGCTCACCACCTACGGGGGATTCACCCCTCCACTTT
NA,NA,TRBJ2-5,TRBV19,CASSIQVQETQYF,TGTGCCAGTAGTATACAGGTACAAGAGACCCAGTACTTC
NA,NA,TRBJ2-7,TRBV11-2,CASSFPRTSRIYEQYF,TGTGCCAGCAGCTTCCCCCGGACATCTCGGATATACGAGCAGTACTTC
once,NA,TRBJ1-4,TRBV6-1,CASSELRAKLFF,TGTGCCAGCAGTGAGTTGCGGGCAAAACTGTTTTTT
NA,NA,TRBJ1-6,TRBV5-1,CASSAGDQGSPLHF,TGCGCCAGCAGCGCAGGGGACCAAGGGTCACCCCTCCACTTT
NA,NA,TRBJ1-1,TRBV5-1,CASSLEPSNTEAFF,TGCGCCAGCAGCTTGGAGCCGAGCAACACTGAAGCTTTCTTT
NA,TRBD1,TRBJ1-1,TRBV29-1,CSGEGQENTEAFF,TGCAGCGGGGAGGGACAGGAGAACACTGAAGCTTTCTTT
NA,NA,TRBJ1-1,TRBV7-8,CASSQRGGLNTEAFF,TGTGCCAGCAGCCAACGTGGGGGGTTGAACACTGAAGCTTTCTTT
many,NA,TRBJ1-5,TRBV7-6,CASSLDAGGNQPQHF,TGTGCCAGCAGCTTAGACGCGGGGGGCAATCAGCCCCAGCATTTT
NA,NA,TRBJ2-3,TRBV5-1,CASSLGGGGNTQYF,TGCGCCAGCAGCTTGGGCGGGGGCGGAAATACGCAGTATTTT
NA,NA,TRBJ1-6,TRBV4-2,CASSQEVGGMGNSPLHF,TGTGCCAGCAGCCAAGAAGTTGGGGGGATGGGTAATTCACCCCTCCACTTT
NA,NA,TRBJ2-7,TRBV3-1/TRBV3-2,CASSPTGTWGPYEQYF,TGTGCCAGCAGCCCTACCGGGACTTGGGGCCCCTACGAGCAGTACTTC
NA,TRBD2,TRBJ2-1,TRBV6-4,CASSPGGQNNEQFF,TGTGCCAGCAGTCCGGGGGGGCAGAACAATGAGCAGTTCTTC
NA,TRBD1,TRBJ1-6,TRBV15,CATSKGQGATLNSPLHF,TGTGCCACCAGCAAAGGGCAGGGGGCGACCCTTAATTCACCCCTCCACTTT
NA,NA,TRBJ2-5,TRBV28,CASSSTGSQETQYF,TGTGCCAGCAGTTCCACAGGGAGTCAAGAGACCCAGTACTTC